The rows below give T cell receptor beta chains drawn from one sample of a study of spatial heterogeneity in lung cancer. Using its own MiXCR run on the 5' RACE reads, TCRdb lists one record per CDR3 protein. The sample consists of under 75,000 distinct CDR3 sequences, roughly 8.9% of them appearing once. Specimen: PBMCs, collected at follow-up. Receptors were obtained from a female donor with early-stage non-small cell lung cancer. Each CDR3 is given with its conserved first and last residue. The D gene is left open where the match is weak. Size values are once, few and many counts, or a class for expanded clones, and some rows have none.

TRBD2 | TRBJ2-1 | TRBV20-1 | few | CSARDSGLGAPNEQFF | TGCAGTGCTAGAGACTCGGGACTAGGCGCCCCGAATGAGCAGTTCTTC
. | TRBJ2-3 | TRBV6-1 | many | CASSEAWGASTDTQYF | TGTGCCAGCAGTGAAGCTTGGGGCGCTAGCACAGATACGCAGTATTTT
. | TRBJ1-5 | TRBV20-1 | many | CSAPPTDGGTQPQHF | TGCAGTGCTCCGCCCACTGATGGAGGGACGCAGCCCCAGCATTTT
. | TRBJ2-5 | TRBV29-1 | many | CSVVHAQETQYF | TGCAGCGTTGTGCACGCACAAGAGACCCAGTACTTC
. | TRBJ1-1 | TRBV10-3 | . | CAISEVGRNTEAFF | TGTGCCATCAGTGAAGTGGGAAGGAACACTGAAGCTTTCTTT
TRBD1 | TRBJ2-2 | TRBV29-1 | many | CSVVQGDTGELFF | TGCAGCGTTGTACAGGGGGACACCGGGGAGCTGTTTTTT
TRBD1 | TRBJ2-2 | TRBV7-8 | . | CASSLGGQGAGELFF | TGTGCCAGCAGCTTAGGAGGGCAGGGGGCCGGGGAGCTGTTTTTT
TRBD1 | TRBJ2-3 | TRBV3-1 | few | CASSRDRGRSDTQYF | TGTGCCAGCAGCCGGGACAGGGGGCGCTCAGATACGCAGTATTTT
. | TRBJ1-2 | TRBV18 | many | CASSPGPFYGYTF | TGTGCCAGCTCACCCGGTCCTTTCTATGGCTACACCTTC
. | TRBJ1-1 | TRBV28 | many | CASRVMNTEAFF | TGTGCCAGCAGAGTCATGAACACTGAAGCTTTCTTT
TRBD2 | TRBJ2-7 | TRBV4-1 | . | CASSQGTGRGHSYEQYF | TGCGCCAGCAGCCAAGGAACCGGGAGGGGCCACTCCTACGAGCAGTACTTC
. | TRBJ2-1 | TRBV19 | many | CASSIANNEQFF | TGTGCCAGTAGTATAGCCAACAATGAGCAGTTCTTC
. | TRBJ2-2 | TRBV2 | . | CASSEGEGVGELFF | TGTGCCAGCAGTGAAGGCGAGGGCGTCGGGGAGCTGTTTTTT
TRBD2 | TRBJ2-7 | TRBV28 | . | CASKSGASGGYEQYF | TGTGCCAGTAAAAGTGGGGCTAGCGGAGGTTACGAGCAGTACTTC
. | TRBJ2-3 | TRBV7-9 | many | CASSLPVGTDTQYF | TGTGCCAGCAGCTTACCCGTCGGCACAGATACGCAGTATTTT
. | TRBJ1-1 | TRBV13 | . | CACSLASPWNTEAFF | TGTGCCTGCAGCTTAGCCTCCCCATGGAACACTGAAGCTTTCTTT
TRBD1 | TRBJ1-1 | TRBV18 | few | CASSPSRGQGGLRNTEAFF | TGTGCCAGCTCACCCTCCAGGGGACAGGGTGGACTGCGGAACACTGAAGCTTTCTTT
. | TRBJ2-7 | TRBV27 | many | CASGTSTGYSEQYF | TGTGCCAGCGGAACCAGTACGGGGTACTCCGAGCAGTACTTC
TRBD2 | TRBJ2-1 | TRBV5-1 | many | CASSLFSGSTNEQFF | TGCGCCAGCAGCTTGTTCAGCGGGAGTACGAATGAGCAGTTCTTC
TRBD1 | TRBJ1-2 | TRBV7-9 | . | CASSRDLGTEDGYTF | TGTGCCAGCAGCCGGGATCTGGGGACAGAGGATGGCTACACCTTC